Following are 31 T cell receptor beta chains from one sample sequenced in a study of T cells of healthy individuals. TCRdb reprocessed the 5' RACE reads via MiXCR and lists one record per CDR3 protein. This sample has around 53,000 distinct CDR3 sequences, with 14% to 15% found just once. Source of these receptors: a human donor in good health.

Worth noting for this clonotype: The limits of the CDR3 on the DNA are not certain, so only TCRdb's listed CDR3 is given. V is TRBV6-1 and J is TRBJ1-1; TRBD1 reflects the table's D call only, with no check against the DNA. The CDR3 has 10 amino acids, counting both end residues. CDR1 is MNHNS and CDR2 is SASEGT in the germline V gene. CDR3 loop: CASILGGAFF.

The table lists this clonotype with many counts. The J gene is TRBJ1-2, the V gene TRBV12-3 or TRBV12-4; D unclear. The CDR3 length is 16 residues. V gave up 2 bases and J gave up 5 bases, with 18 bases separating them. CDR3 in amino acids: CASSLLGNQAGYGYTF. The CDR3 DNA is TGTGCCAGCAGTTTATTGGGAAACCAGGCGGGGTATGGCTACACCTTC.

The chain carries TRBV12-3 or TRBV12-4 and TRBJ2-2; D might be TRBD1 or TRBD2, each matching 5 bases. V lost 2 bases and J 3 bases, leaving 16 bases between the germline ends. The CDR3 runs 17 residues. The CDR3 loop is CASSLRGLTGHTGELFF. The CDR3 DNA is TGTGCCAGCAGTTTACGTGGCCTAACGGGACACACCGGGGAGCTGTTTTTT.

This clonotype was observed at least ten times. The chain carries TRBV4-1 and TRBJ1-2; 7 bases align to TRBD1. The J segment lost 5 bases and the V segment lost 5 bases, leaving 8 bases of the junction unmatched. CDR1 is MGHRA, CDR2 YSYEKL, per germline. The CDR3 length is 14 residues. CDR3 in DNA: TGCGCCAGCAGCAATACCAGGGGACAGTATGGCTACACCTTC. Translated: CASSNTRGQYGYTF.

The chain employs TRBV20-1 and TRBJ2-3; D not resolved. The CDR3 is made up of 14 amino acids. The germline CDR1 and CDR2 sequences are DFQATT and SNEGSKA (reference sequence). The germline V and J ends were trimmed by 0 bases and 6 bases, with 13 bases remaining between them. For the CDR3, the DNA is TGCAGTGCTAGAGATGGGTTACACCGCGATACGCAGTATTTT. Translation: CSARDGLHRDTQYF.

This clonotype was observed many times. This chain connects TRBV9 to TRBJ2-1, with 8 bases aligning to TRBD2. Germline loops: CDR1 SGDLS, CDR2 YYNGEE. The CDR3 runs to 16 residues. J was trimmed by 8 bases and V by 3 bases; bases with no gene match: 13. This chain's CDR3 is CASSADDWRGVDEQFF. The DNA for the CDR3 is TGTGCCAGCAGCGCGGATGACTGGCGGGGGGTCGATGAGCAGTTCTTC.

For this clonotype: A much larger clone lies a single base off, so this may be a read error. The J gene is TRBJ2-1, the V gene TRBV10-3; D might be TRBD1 or TRBD2, each matching 5 bases. Germline assignment: CDR1 ENHRY and CDR2 SYGVKD. The CDR3 has 15 amino acids. The V gene lost 11 bases and the J gene lost 10 bases, with 27 bases spanning the gap. The CDR3 DNA follows: TGTGCCGCGACAGAACAGGACTTAGATCATGGAGAGCAGTTCTTC. This translates into CAATEQDLDHGEQFF.

Many counts were recorded for this clonotype. The rearrangement links TRBV2 to TRBJ1-1; D is unresolved. CDR1 SNHLY and CDR2 FYNNEI come from the germline V gene. The CDR3 length is 13 residues. V lost 2 bases, J lost 1 base, and 5 bases lay in between. CDR3 coding DNA: TGTGCCAGCAGTGAAATGGAGAACACTGAAGCTTTCTTT. Protein product: CASSEMENTEAFF.

This clonotype was observed at least ten times. The V and J genes are TRBV7-9 and TRBJ2-3; 15 positions match TRBD2. V shed 5 bases and J 9 bases; nucleotides not matched to a gene: 18. Germline assignment: CDR1 SEHNR and CDR2 FQNEAQ (reference sequence). The CDR3 loop spans 19 amino acids. The DNA of the CDR3 is TGTGCCAGCAGCCAAGGTATATTCGGGACTAGCGGGGGGCCGCGGACGCAGTATTTT. Its translation: CASSQGIFGTSGGPRTQYF.

The chain joins TRBV10-2 to TRBJ1-2, with a possible D match to TRBD1 (6 bases). CDR1 WSHSY and CDR2 SAAADI come from the germline V gene. Trimming pared 0 bases from V and 0 bases from J, leaving 11 bases between. The CDR3 consists of 16 residues. The CDR3 sequence is CASSESQGQTNYGYTF. CDR3 nucleotides: TGCGCCAGCAGTGAGTCCCAAGGACAGACTAACTATGGCTACACCTTC.

The V gene is TRBV4-1, the J gene TRBJ2-4; TRBD2 matches at 7 bases. This CDR3 region has 19 residues. Germline V gives CDR1 MGHRA, CDR2 YSYEKL. Losses at the gene ends were 3 bases for V and 2 bases for J; bases not matched to a gene: 16. CDR3 region: CASSHSGTKTSSSKNIQYF. The CDR3 DNA sequence: TGCGCCAGCAGCCACTCCGGGACTAAGACGTCGTCGTCCAAAAACATTCAGTACTTC.

This clonotype qualifies as large. This chain connects TRBV5-4 to TRBJ2-7; D is ambiguous. This CDR3 is 12 amino acids long. Germline assignment: CDR1 SGHNT and CDR2 YYREEE (reference sequence). V lost 2 bases, J lost 3 bases, and 6 bases lay in between. The CDR3 DNA reads as TGTGCCAGCAGCTTTGGGGACTACGAGCAGTACTTC. It codes for CASSFGDYEQYF. Based on the CDR3 plus reference TRBV5-4 and TRBJ2-7, the full variable domain is ETGVTQSPTHLIKTRGQQVTLRCSSQSGHNTVSWYQQALGQGPQFIFQYYREEENGRGNFPPRFSGLQFPNYSSELNVNALELDDSALYLCASSFGDYEQYFGPGTRLTVT.

This clonotype was picked up many times. This rearrangement joins TRBV20-1 to TRBJ2-2; TRBD2 matches at 9 bases. The germline V gene encodes CDR1 DFQATT and CDR2 SNEGSKA (reference sequence). This CDR3 is 14 amino acids long. After removal of 3 bases from V and 7 bases from J, the junction contained 6 bases not matched to a gene. CDR3 nucleotide sequence: TGCAGTGCTAGGCGTAGCGGGGGTTACGGGGAGCTGTTTTTT. Translated: CSARRSGGYGELFF.

This chain uses TRBV20-1 with TRBJ2-5; D uncertain. The ends were cut back, 6 bases at V and 2 bases at J, with 7 bases in the middle. Looked up from germline, CDR1 is DFQATT and CDR2 is SNEGSKA (reference sequence). The CDR3 is 11 residues long. CDR3 amino acids: CSAQDQETQYF. CDR3 sequence (DNA): TGCAGTGCGCAAGATCAAGAGACCCAGTACTTC.

This clonotype came up a few times. This chain joins TRBV6-5 and TRBJ2-7; D uncertain. Trimming removed 0 bases from V and 6 bases from J, with 3 bases in between. This CDR3 region has 11 residues. The germline V gene has CDR1 MNHEY and CDR2 SVGAGI. CDR3 coding DNA: TGTGCCAGCAGTTACTCGTTCGAGCAGTACTTC. This translates into CASSYSFEQYF.

This clonotype was detected many times. The rearrangement links TRBV20-1 to TRBJ2-5; no definite D call. V lost 4 bases and J 2 bases, leaving 5 bases between the germline ends. Germline loops: CDR1 DFQATT, CDR2 SNEGSKA (reference sequence). The CDR3 covers 11 residues. CDR3 coding DNA: TGCAGTGCTATTATTCAAGAGACCCAGTACTTC. It encodes CSAIIQETQYF.

This clonotype was counted at least ten times. The genes are TRBV20-1 and TRBJ2-1, with 8 nucleotides matching TRBD2. The germline V gene has CDR1 DFQATT and CDR2 SNEGSKA (reference sequence). The V and J ends lost 5 bases and 9 bases, in that order; junction bases with no gene match: 15. CDR3 length: 15 amino acids. This chain's CDR3 is CSAGGRAGVVGEQFF. The CDR3 region has the DNA TGCAGTGCTGGAGGGAGAGCGGGAGTTGTAGGTGAGCAGTTCTTC.

The sample holds many counts of this clonotype. This sequence joins TRBV30 and TRBJ1-1; D unclear. CDR1 GTSNPN and CDR2 SVGIG come from the germline V gene (reference sequence). The CDR3 runs to 13 residues. With 2 bases removed from V and 6 bases from J, the gap between germline ends came to 13 bases. CDR3 nucleotides: TGTGCCTGGAGTCCCGCGTTGAGTTCTGAAGCTTTCTTT. This encodes CAWSPALSSEAFF.

This clonotype was observed many times. The chain links TRBV5-6 to TRBJ2-1, with TRBD2 identical over 8 bases. V was pared by 5 bases and J by 4 bases, with 8 bases of the junction left unmatched. CDR1 is SGHDT, CDR2 YYEEEE, per germline. The CDR3 length is 15 residues. The CDR3 region is CASSKRLALYNEQFF. The CDR3 DNA reads TGTGCCAGCAGTAAGCGACTAGCGCTTTACAATGAGCAGTTCTTC.

In its sample, this clonotype was seen a few times. The V and J genes are TRBV5-4 and TRBJ1-1; TRBD1 matches at 9 bases. Germline loops: CDR1 SGHNT, CDR2 YYREEE (reference sequence). The V segment lost 1 base and the J segment 6 bases; nucleotides outside the gene matches: 7. CDR3 size: 15 residues. The CDR3 nucleotides read TGTGCCAGCAGCTTGCCGGGACAGGGAGGCTCTGAAGCTTTCTTT. Protein sequence: CASSLPGQGGSEAFF.

This clonotype was seen many times. The V call is TRBV14, the J call TRBJ2-2; D not resolved. The V and J ends lost 0 bases and 8 bases respectively, with 7 bases between them. The CDR3 is 13 residues long. Germline V gene data show CDR1 as SGHDN and CDR2 as FVKESK. The CDR3 nucleotides are TGTGCCAGCAGCCAAGATTACGGAGGGGAGCTGTTTTTT. It encodes CASSQDYGGELFF.

This clonotype occurred a few times. In nucleotides, the CDR3 is TGTGCCAGCAGCTTGGATGGGGCCAACGTCCTGACTTTC. Translation gives CASSLDGANVLTF. The chain employs TRBV5-8 and TRBJ2-6, with D uncertain. This CDR3 region has 13 residues. The V end lost 0 bases, the J end lost 3 bases, and 1 base lay between the germline ends. Germline V gene sequence: CDR1 SGHTS, CDR2 YDEGEE.

The chain uses TRBV4-1 and TRBJ1-2; D not resolved. There are 19 residues in the CDR3. The germline V gene encodes CDR1 MGHRA and CDR2 YSYEKL. V lost 4 bases and J 3 bases, leaving 27 bases between the germline ends. This CDR3 is CASSPRERTAEGNYYGYTF. The DNA of the CDR3 is TGCGCCAGCAGCCCCCGGGAGCGGACGGCAGAGGGAAACTACTATGGCTACACCTTC.

This clonotype ranks as medium-sized. The chain has TRBV2 and TRBJ1-1; weak D call: TRBD1 (6 bases). Trimming shortened V by 6 bases and J by 5 bases, and 10 bases separated the two germline ends. This CDR3 is 12 amino acids long. Germline loops: CDR1 SNHLY, CDR2 FYNNEI. CDR3 protein: CASSVGQTEAFF. DNA for the CDR3: TGTGCCAGCAGCGTCGGACAGACTGAAGCTTTCTTT.

This clonotype was seen many times. The chain is built from TRBV30 and TRBJ2-5; TRBD2 matches at 8 bases. The CDR3 has 15 residues. Unmatched junction bases numbered 10, after V lost 3 bases and J lost 4 bases. Germline values: CDR1 GTSNPN, CDR2 SVGIG (reference sequence). Here the CDR3 DNA reads TGTGCCTGGAGCCTTATAGCGGGAACGGCAGAGACCCAGTACTTC. It specifies CAWSLIAGTAETQYF.

The J gene is TRBJ2-4, the V gene TRBV7-2; TRBD1 matches 9 bases. CDR1 and CDR2 from the germline V gene are SGHTA and FQGNSA. V lost 1 base to trimming and J lost 10 bases; unmatched junction nucleotides: 5. The CDR3 runs to 14 residues. The chain's CDR3 is CASSLDGQGTIQYF. The CDR3 DNA follows: TGTGCCAGCAGCTTAGACGGACAGGGGACGATTCAGTACTTC.

This clonotype came up a few times. The rearrangement links TRBV19 to TRBJ2-1; D is ambiguous. Germline CDR1 is LNHDA and CDR2 is SQIVND (reference sequence). The CDR3 is 13 residues long. V shed 0 bases and J shed 3 bases, with 3 bases lying between them. The CDR3 DNA reads TGTGCCAGTAGTATAGACAGCTACAATGAGCAGTTCTTC. This sequence encodes CASSIDSYNEQFF. Looking up the rest from reference TRBV19 and TRBJ2-1 gives the full variable domain: DGGITQSPKYLFRKEGQNVTLSCEQNLNHDAMYWYRQDPGQGLRLIYYSQIVNDFQKGDIAEGYSVSREKKESFPLTVTSAQKNPTAFYLCASSIDSYNEQFFGPGTRLTVL.

This clonotype was observed a single time. This could be a read error, since a much larger clone is one nucleotide away. CDR3 residues: CASGGPGISVYNEQFF. CDR3 DNA: TGTGCTAGTGGTGGTCCCGGGATCTCCGTTTACAATGAGCAGTTCTTC. The gene calls are TRBV12-5 and TRBJ2-1; weak D call: TRBD2 (5 bases). The CDR3 length is 16 residues. Trimming stripped 5 bases from V and 4 bases from J, with 18 bases between. In germline, CDR1 is LGHNT, CDR2 FRNRAP.

The chain combines TRBV4-1 with TRBJ1-2; weak D call: TRBD1 (5 bases). Trimming left V 4 bases short and J 8 bases short, with 20 bases between. CDR1 and CDR2 from the germline V gene are MGHRA and YSYEKL. This CDR3 spans 15 amino acids. CDR3 sequence reads: CASSPSGGQVGGYTF. The CDR3 DNA follows: TGCGCCAGCAGCCCCTCGGGGGGTCAGGTCGGAGGCTACACCTTC.

The V gene is TRBV18, the J gene TRBJ1-4; D might be TRBD1 (5 bases). Germline V CDR1 and CDR2: KGHSH, LQKENI. Trimming removed 0 bases from V and 6 bases from J, with 11 bases in between. The CDR3 covers 15 residues. CDR3 nucleotides: TGTGCCAGCTCACCACCTGGGACTGGGTATGAAAAACTGTTTTTT. It translates to CASSPPGTGYEKLFF.

This clonotype was counted at least ten times. The chain is built from TRBV7-7 and TRBJ2-5; D ambiguous. The CDR3 sequence is 13 residues long. Trimming shortened V by 5 bases and J by 5 bases, and 12 bases separated the two germline ends. Germline V CDR1 and CDR2: SSHAT, FNYEAQ (reference sequence). The CDR3 here is CASSPTPPETQYF. The CDR3 region has the DNA TGTGCCAGCAGCCCGACTCCCCCGGAGACCCAGTACTTC.